The sequence of this TCR beta chain was determined in a study of identifying expanded T cells in peripheral blood. Some clones are missing from TCRdb's copy, which holds only in-frame ones; the method was immunoSEQ multiplex PCR. Of 100,000 or so clones in the sample, 80% to 90% were seen once. Germline V CDR1 and CDR2: MNHNS, SASEGT. The CDR3 length is 14 residues. The junction had 11 bases not matched to a gene; V was cut back by 8 bases and J by 5 bases. Input material: blood. This receptor was identified in a person aged 18 to 75 in good health. The chain carries TRBV6-1 and TRBJ2-5, with TRBD1 matching 7 bases. The CDR3 coding sequence is TGTGCCAGCGGGGAGAGGGGGCCTTGGGAGACCCAGTACTTC. Translating gives CASGERGPWETQYF.